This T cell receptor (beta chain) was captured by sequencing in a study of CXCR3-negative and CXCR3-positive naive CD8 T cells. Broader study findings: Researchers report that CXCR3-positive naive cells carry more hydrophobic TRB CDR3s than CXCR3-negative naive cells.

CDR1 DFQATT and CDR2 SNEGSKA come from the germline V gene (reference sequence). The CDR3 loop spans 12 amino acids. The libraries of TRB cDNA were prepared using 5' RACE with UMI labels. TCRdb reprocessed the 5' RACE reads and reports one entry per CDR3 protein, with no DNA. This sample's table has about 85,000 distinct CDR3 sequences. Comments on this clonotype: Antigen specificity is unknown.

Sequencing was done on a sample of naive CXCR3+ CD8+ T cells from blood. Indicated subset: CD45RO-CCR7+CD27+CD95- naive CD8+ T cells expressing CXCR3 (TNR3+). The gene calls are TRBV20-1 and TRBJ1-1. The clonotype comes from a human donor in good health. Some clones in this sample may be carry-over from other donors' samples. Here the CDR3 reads CSARSGDTEAFF.